The present entry profiles one TCR beta chain with its context. The data were taken from a study of T-cell reconstitution after alpha-beta-depleted transplantation in children. CDR3 length equals 13 residues. V was clipped by 4 bases and J by 6 bases, with 10 bases between them. CDR1 and CDR2 (germline): MNHEY, SVGAGI. Preparation of the TCRbeta library involved a method that used unique molecular identifiers. TCRdb fed the PCR reads into MiXCR, producing one record per CDR3 protein. This table holds about 150,000 distinct CDR3 sequences, 11% found once. This receptor was identified in a boy between 2 and 10 years old with acute myeloid leukemia, due to receive a stem cell transplant. The chain couples TRBV6-5 to TRBJ1-5, with a possible D match to TRBD1 (5 bases). The sequencing here drew on PBMCs, taken before TCRalphabeta/CD19-depleted stem cell transplant. CDR3 amino acids: CASSSQGVQPQHF. The CDR3, as DNA: TGTGCCAGCAGTTCCCAAGGGGTTCAGCCCCAGCATTTT.